A single TCR beta chain is shown here with its context. Its antigen has not been determined. No much larger clonotype is one base removed from it; base qualities were not supplied. Unmatched junction bases come to 10, with V trimmed by 6 bases and J by 5 bases. The germline V gene (reference sequence) provides CDR1 LNHDA and CDR2 SQIVND. Reading from cysteine to phenylalanine, the CDR3 counts 15 amino acids. Here the CDR3 DNA is all that survives: 45 bases in frame from base 1. This specimen belongs to a study of blood T cell repertoires in COVID-19 (dated by TCRdb to about 2020). Describing the broader study: Samples from collaborators originated in the United States, Italy and Spain and spanned both the acute and convalescent phases of COVID-19. The material from the prospective study consisted of cDNA or gDNA derived from T cells, B-cell-depleted T cells, or PBMCs. Deeply sampled blood TCRbeta repertoires from subjects exposed to, actively infected with, or recovered from COVID-19 were included in the dataset. A freely available public database, intended as a resource for researchers studying the immune response to SARS-CoV-2, is where the repertoires were released. The samples were drawn from two sources: the first 160 participants of the ongoing ImmuneRACE study, and 1,000 to 1,500 subjects contributed by 6 global collaborators. Nearly every sample came with metadata listing a de-identified subject ID, COVID-19 status, age in years and sex. HLA class I and class II types, where available, came from metadata supplied by the sample provider rather than from assay-based typing. Paper-wide results and their limitations: The amount of clinical and demographic metadata varied by source and participant and was provided uncurated.

The immunoSEQ Assay, a bias-controlled multiplex PCR, was used to amplify TCRbeta CDR3 regions from genomic DNA. In the source study's methods: Nucleated cell counts per sample were estimated from amplification of reference gene primers within the assay. To quantify the absolute abundance of each unique TCRbeta CDR3 rearrangement, sequence reads were collapsed and filtered. For each sample, productive Simpson clonality was calculated as the square root of Simpson's diversity index over productive rearrangements. TCRdb limited this immuneACCESS table to in-frame rearrangements with V and J called. A share of clones is missing; checked studies link under half to unresolved V genes, and the rest is unexplained. Clonal size and the V and J genes are those of that table, whereas D and trimming came from the DNA. Across this sample there are about 94,000 clones, with roughly 84% seen only once. The ten largest make up 6.3% of the sample.

Each collaborating institution followed its own protocols to collect whole blood in K2EDTA tubes. For TCRbeta analysis, collaborators shipped samples as frozen whole blood, isolated PBMCs, or DNA extracted from either of those sample types. The sample taken for sequencing was peripheral blood. This sequence was found in a man between 60 and 70 years old with acute or convalescent COVID-19. The receptor chain draws on TRBV19 and TRBJ1-5, with 7 bases in between that match TRBD1. The nucleotide sequence is given as TGTGCCAGTAGATTCCGGGACAGACCAGATCAGCCCCAGCATTTT. Translated, it reads CASRFRDRPDQPQHF. Outside the CDR3, residues come from the reference TRBV19 and TRBJ1-5 proteins, so the full variable domain is: DGGITQSPKYLFRKEGQNVTLSCEQNLNHDAMYWYRQDPGQGLRLIYYSQIVNDFQKGDIAEGYSVSREKKESFPLTVTSAQKNPTAFYLCASRFRDRPDQPQHFGDGTRLSIL.